This TCR beta chain was retrieved from a study of shared clonotypes between healthy human individuals. Findings of the study overall: Clonotype sharing among donors likely depends on sequencing depth. Sampling used blood alone; tissue repertoires probably differ. Enrolling few donors narrowed the genetic and exposure-history diversity that was represented.

Clones were read by immunoSEQ multiplex PCR, and TCRdb kept only the in-frame ones, dropping some. The table shows hundreds of thousands of clones, with around three quarters occurring only once. The CDR3 loop spans 16 amino acids. Losses at the gene ends were 3 bases for V and 1 base for J; bases not matched to a gene: 6. Germline assignment: CDR1 SGHTS and CDR2 YDEGEE. Genomic DNA for unsorted samples was obtained from 70 million to 100 million PBMCs. This clone was seen only a few times. Its antigen is unidentified. The sequenced sample consisted of PBMCs. The V gene is TRBV5-8, the J gene TRBJ2-3; 9 bases agree with TRBD2. This clonotype was obtained from a woman in her thirties or forties in good health. Some clones in this sample may be carry-over from other donors' samples. CDR3 sequence: CASSSDSGRGTDTQYF. CDR3 coding DNA: TGTGCCAGCAGCTCGGATAGCGGGAGAGGCACAGATACGCAGTATTTT.